The text below deals with one T cell receptor beta chain. This entry is derived from a study of cytomegalovirus exposure and HLA in healthy donors. The length of the CDR3 is 14 residues. The germline CDR1 and CDR2 sequences are LNHDA and SQIVND (reference sequence). V shed 3 bases and J shed 11 bases, with 14 bases lying between them. This PCR relied on a set of 60 Vbeta primers and 13 Jbeta primers. Produced via immunoSEQ multiplex PCR; TCRdb's table is partial and in-frame only. The table records roughly 130,000 clones, about 80% of them present only once. The material sequenced was PBMCs. The V and J genes are TRBV19 and TRBJ1-6; D is unclear. The sequence derives from a human donor in good health. The CDR3 sequence: CASSMGSGSAPLHF. The CDR3 DNA follows: TGTGCCAGTAGTATGGGCAGTGGATCAGCACCCCTCCACTTT.